This T cell receptor beta chain stems from a study of early T cells in non-severe SARS-CoV-2 infection. On the study more broadly: From unsorted whole blood, bulk RNA was sequenced, and the chains remained unpaired. Study outcomes and limitations: Private and CD4 specificities were missed by VDJdb matching, which favored anti-spike CD8 responses.

In TCRdb, the 5' RACE reads were re-called with MiXCR into one record per CDR3 protein. The sample lists about 25,000 distinct CDR3 sequences, 5.5% to 7% seen once, with 2% to 3% in the top ten. This clonotype occurred many times. As yet, its antigen is unknown. Sequenced sample: whole blood. The receptor's source is an adult who was a healthcare worker with PCR-confirmed SARS-CoV-2 infection or an uninfected control (not recorded which).

The chain's CDR3 is CASLTGRYEQYF. The DNA for the CDR3 is TGTGCCAGCCTGACAGGGCGGTACGAGCAGTACTTC. The rearrangement joins TRBV28 to TRBJ2-7; 7 bases fit TRBD1. The CDR3 covers 12 residues. V shed 8 bases, J shed 4 bases, and the junction held 5 bases outside the gene matches. CDR1 is MDHEN, CDR2 SYDVKM, per germline.